Only a few counts were recorded for the clone carrying this TCR beta chain. What it binds is unknown. The CDR3 spans 15 residues. Germline CDR1 LGHNA, CDR2 YSLEER. Trimming took off 1 base at V and 1 base at J, with 11 bases between the two ends. Every individual TCR cDNA molecule carried its own unique molecular identifier, which allowed correction of PCR and sequencing errors. TCRdb independently ran MiXCR on the 5' RACE reads; one entry per CDR3 protein. The profile shows 20,000 to 30,000 distinct CDR3 sequences, approximately 9% of them singletons. The data stem from a study of spatial heterogeneity in lung cancer. As for the study in general: Matched bulk RNA-seq provided a T cell module score, and TCR transcript counts in tumor regions correlated strongly with it.

Findings of the study overall: For expanded intratumoral alpha and beta TCRs, counts tracked tumor mutation counts.

Regarding time point: sample taken at primary tumor resection. The donor group consisted of around 70 patients who had untreated, early-stage non-small cell lung cancer. The input material, whole RNA from tumor, nontumor lung or frozen PBMC, was sequenced unsorted. The V call is TRBV4-3, the J call TRBJ2-7, with TRBD2 as a possible D gene (5 bases). The sequencing here drew on lung tumor tissue, taken at surgery. This TCR derives from a male donor with early-stage non-small cell lung cancer. The CDR3 region is CASSQATGISYEQYF. CDR3 DNA: TGCGCCAGCAGCCAAGCCACCGGGATTTCCTACGAGCAGTACTTC.